This T cell receptor (beta chain) was obtained from a study of shared clonotypes between healthy human individuals. Losses at the gene ends were 8 bases for V and 7 bases for J; bases not matched to a gene: 16. CDR1 MDHEN and CDR2 SYDVKM come from the germline V gene. The length of the CDR3 is 16 residues. Whole-study results and caveats: Generation probabilities were higher for clonotypes shared across all four sorted-subset donors than for unshared ones. Larger estimated richness was generally seen in naive subsets than in memory subsets.

Sorted-subset replicate PCRs used roughly 210 ng of genomic DNA. This amount corresponded to 30,000 to 35,000 T cell genomes. This table comes from immunoSEQ multiplex PCR, and its TCRdb copy is limited to in-frame clones, with some not included. In the table there are 2 million to 2.5 million clones, 85% to 95% of which are singletons. This clone came up once. Its antigen is unknown. This chain connects TRBV28 to TRBJ2-1, with 8 bases that match TRBD2. The sequence came from a man between 18 and 29 years old in good health. Some clones in this sample may be carry-over from other donors' samples. Sequencing used naive CD4+ T cells from PBMCs. Subset meaning: CD45RA+ positively selected. This CDR3 is CASLSRWGLVGNEQFF. The CDR3 DNA reads as TGTGCCAGCCTCTCAAGGTGGGGACTAGTAGGTAATGAGCAGTTCTTC.